This T cell receptor beta chain was identified in a study of blood T cells in healthy people across ages. Findings of the study overall: Across the age range, TCR beta diversity per million T cells fell in a roughly linear way.

This CDR3 has 20 residues. Germline assignment: CDR1 LGHNA and CDR2 YSLEER. Deletions cut 0 bases from V and 2 bases from J, with 24 bases between. Then a second PCR, running about 7 to 11 cycles, was carried out with a sample-barcoded 5' primer and a J-beta primer mix. TCRdb redid the calling of the 5' RACE reads with MiXCR, one entry per CDR3 protein. This table holds over 1,500,000 distinct CDR3 sequences, roughly two fifths found once. About this clonotype: Its antigen is currently unknown.

Sequencing input: blood. This sequence originates from a human donor in good health. V gene TRBV4-3 combines with J gene TRBJ2-3; D uncertain. The CDR3 DNA sequence: TGCGCCAGCAGCCAAGATCGGAACAGCGTGAGCCTAATATTCACAGATACGCAGTATTTT. Its translation: CASSQDRNSVSLIFTDTQYF.